The rows below give T cell receptor beta chains drawn from one sample of a study of T-cell memory formation after mild COVID-19. TCRdb recomputed calls from the 5' RACE reads with MiXCR, one row per CDR3 protein. The table records about 250,000 distinct CDR3 sequences, around 15% of them present only once. Sequencing was carried out using PBMCs or a T cell subset sorted from them (not recorded which). These receptors were collected from a man between 18 and 35 years old who had mild COVID-19 (a few samples of this study predate the infection). Cell type and time point are not known. Both conserved end residues are part of each CDR3. Each record gives: V gene, CDR3 length, J gene, CDR3 protein.

TRBV19	13	TRBJ1-1	CASRRTENTEAFF
TRBV5-1	14	TRBJ2-3	CASSFLAGTDTQYF
TRBV4-1	12	TRBJ2-7	CASSRSTGIRYF
TRBV7-2	14	TRBJ1-5	CASSLMGVDQPQHF
TRBV5-1	14	TRBJ2-3	CASWTSGVRDTQYF
TRBV4-1	11	TRBJ2-3	CASSQDGTQYF
TRBV4-2	15	TRBJ1-5	CASSQADRASQPQHF
TRBV28	16	TRBJ2-2	CASSLWQLMNTGELFF
TRBV20-1	15	TRBJ1-6	CSARHQGAGGSPLHF
TRBV9	15	TRBJ2-2	CASSVDLRELGELFF
TRBV6-1	15	TRBJ1-5	CASSERFYSNQPQHF
TRBV7-8	19	TRBJ1-4	CASSPRDTISPLTNEKLFF
TRBV7-3	14	TRBJ2-5	CASSSGGYQETQYF
TRBV12-3/TRBV12-4	14	TRBJ2-3	CASSLGLGFDTQYF
TRBV5-1	15	TRBJ1-5	CASSLGAALDQPQHF
TRBV18	16	TRBJ2-7	CASSPRGTGGTYEQYF
TRBV6-5	14	TRBJ2-5	CASSLTRPSETQYF
TRBV3-1	14	TRBJ1-1	CASSQMERNTEAFF
TRBV7-2	15	TRBJ1-2	CASSLERGRPYGYTF
TRBV7-2	14	TRBJ1-5	CASSRGGGNQPQHF